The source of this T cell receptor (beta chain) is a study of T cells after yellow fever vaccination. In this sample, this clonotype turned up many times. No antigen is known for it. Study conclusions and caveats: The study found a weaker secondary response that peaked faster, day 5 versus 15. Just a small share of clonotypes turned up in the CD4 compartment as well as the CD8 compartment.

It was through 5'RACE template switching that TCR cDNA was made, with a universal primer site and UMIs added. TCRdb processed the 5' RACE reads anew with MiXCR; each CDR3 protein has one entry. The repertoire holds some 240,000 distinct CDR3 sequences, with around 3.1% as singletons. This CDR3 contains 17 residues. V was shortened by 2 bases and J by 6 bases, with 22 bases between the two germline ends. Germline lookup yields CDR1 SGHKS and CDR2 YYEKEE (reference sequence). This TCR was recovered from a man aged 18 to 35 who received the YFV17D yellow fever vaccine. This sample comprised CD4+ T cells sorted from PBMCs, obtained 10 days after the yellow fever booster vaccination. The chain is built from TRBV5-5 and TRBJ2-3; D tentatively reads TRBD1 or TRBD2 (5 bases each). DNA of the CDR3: TGTGCCAGCAGCTTCTTCGGGGACCCAGGGAGAGGGGATACGCAGTATTTT. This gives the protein CASSFFGDPGRGDTQYF.